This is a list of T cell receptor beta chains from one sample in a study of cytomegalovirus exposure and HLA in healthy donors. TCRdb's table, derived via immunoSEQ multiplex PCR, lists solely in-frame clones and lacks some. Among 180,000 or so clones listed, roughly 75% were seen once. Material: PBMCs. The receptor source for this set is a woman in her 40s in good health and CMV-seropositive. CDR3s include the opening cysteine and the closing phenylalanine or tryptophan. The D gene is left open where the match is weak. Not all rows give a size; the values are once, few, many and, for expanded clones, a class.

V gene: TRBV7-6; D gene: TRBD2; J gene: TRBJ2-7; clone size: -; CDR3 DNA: TGTGCCAGCAGCCCCGGGACTAGCGGGATCGAGCAGTACTTC; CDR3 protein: CASSPGTSGIEQYF
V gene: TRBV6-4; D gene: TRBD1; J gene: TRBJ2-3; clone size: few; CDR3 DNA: TGTGCCAGCAGTGACGGACAGGGGGCAGATACGCAGTATTTT; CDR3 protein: CASSDGQGADTQYF
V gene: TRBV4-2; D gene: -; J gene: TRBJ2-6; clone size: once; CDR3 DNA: TGTGCCAGCAGCCAAAGATGGGCTGGAGGGCCTTCAGTCTCTGGGGCCAACGTCCTGACTTTC; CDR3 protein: CASSQRWAGGPSVSGANVLTF
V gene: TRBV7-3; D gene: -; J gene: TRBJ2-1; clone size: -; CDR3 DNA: TGTGCCAGCAGCCAAAGTAGCGACAATGAGCAGTTCTTC; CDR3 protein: CASSQSSDNEQFF
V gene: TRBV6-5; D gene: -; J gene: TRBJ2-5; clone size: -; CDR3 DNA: TGTGCCAGCAGTGAGCCGGGACTTAAAGAGACCCAGTACTTC; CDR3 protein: CASSEPGLKETQYF
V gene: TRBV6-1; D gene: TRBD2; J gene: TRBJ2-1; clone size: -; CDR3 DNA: TGTGCCATGATTAGCGGGAGCTCCTACAATGAGCAGTTCTTC; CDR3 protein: CAMISGSSYNEQFF
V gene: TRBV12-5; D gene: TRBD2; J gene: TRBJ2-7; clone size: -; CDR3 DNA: TGTGCTAGCCCGACTAGCGGGAGCTACGAGCAGTACTTC; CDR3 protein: CASPTSGSYEQYF
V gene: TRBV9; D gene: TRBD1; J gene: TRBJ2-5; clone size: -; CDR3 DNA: TGTGCCAGCAGCGTAGGTAGAGGGGGCAACTTC; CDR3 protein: CASSVGRGGNF
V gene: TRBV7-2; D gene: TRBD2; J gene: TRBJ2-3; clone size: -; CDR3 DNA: TGTGCCAGCAGCTTCGGAATTGGGGGAGGGCCGACAGATACGCAGTATTTT; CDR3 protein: CASSFGIGGGPTDTQYF
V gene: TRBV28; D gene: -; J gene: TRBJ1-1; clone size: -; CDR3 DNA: TGTGCCAGCAGATCTATTCGGGTTTCGAACACTGAAGCTTTCTTT; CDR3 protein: CASRSIRVSNTEAFF
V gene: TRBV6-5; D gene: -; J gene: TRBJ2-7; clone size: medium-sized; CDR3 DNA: TGTGCCAGCAGTTACGTCCAAACAGGAACCTACGAGCAGTACTTC; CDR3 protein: CASSYVQTGTYEQYF
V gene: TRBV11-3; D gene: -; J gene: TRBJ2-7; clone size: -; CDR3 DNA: TGTGCCAGCAGCTTATCGGCTAGCGACTACGAGCAGTACTTC; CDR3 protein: CASSLSASDYEQYF
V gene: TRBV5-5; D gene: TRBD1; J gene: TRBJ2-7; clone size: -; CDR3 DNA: TGTGCCAGCAGCCGGGACAGGGAGGTTGAGCAGTACTTC; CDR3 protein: CASSRDREVEQYF
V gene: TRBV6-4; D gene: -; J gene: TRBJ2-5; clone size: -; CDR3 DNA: TGTGCCAGCAGTGTGAATACAGAAGAGACCCAGTACTTC; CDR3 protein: CASSVNTEETQYF
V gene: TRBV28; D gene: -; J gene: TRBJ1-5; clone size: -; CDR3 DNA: TGTGCCAGCAGTCGCAGGTGGAACAATCAGCCCCAGCATTTT; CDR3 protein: CASSRRWNNQPQHF
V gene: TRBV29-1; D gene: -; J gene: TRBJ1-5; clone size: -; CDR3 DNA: TGCAGCGTCCAGGGGTACAATCAGCCCCAGCATTTT; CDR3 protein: CSVQGYNQPQHF
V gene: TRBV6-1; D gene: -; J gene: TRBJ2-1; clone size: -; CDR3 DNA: TGTGCCAGCACTGAAGGAGGGAAACCAAACAATGAGCAGTTCTTC; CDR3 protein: CASTEGGKPNNEQFF
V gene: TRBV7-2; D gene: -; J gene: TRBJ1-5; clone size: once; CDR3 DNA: TGTGCCAGCAGCACGGGTGGGACATCCCCCCAGCATTTT; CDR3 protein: CASSTGGTSPQHF
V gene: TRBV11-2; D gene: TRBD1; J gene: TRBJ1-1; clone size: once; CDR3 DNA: TGTGCCAGCAGCCTAAGGACAGGGAGAGGTACTGAAGCTTTCTTT; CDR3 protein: CASSLRTGRGTEAFF
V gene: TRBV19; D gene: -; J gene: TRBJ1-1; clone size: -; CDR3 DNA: TGTGCCAGTAGTTCACAATCACGGGCTGAAGCTTTCTTT; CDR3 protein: CASSSQSRAEAFF
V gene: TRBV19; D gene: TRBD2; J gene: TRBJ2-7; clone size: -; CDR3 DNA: TGTGCCAGTAGAAATAGCGGGAGGGCTCAGGAGCAGTACTTC; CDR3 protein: CASRNSGRAQEQYF
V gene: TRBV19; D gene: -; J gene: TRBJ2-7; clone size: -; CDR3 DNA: TGTGCCAGTAGTATAGGGTACGGGTCTTCTCACTACGAGCAGTACTTC; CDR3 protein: CASSIGYGSSHYEQYF
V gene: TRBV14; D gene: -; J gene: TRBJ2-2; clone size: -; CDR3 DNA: TGTGCCAGCAGCCAGAGTTTAAACACCGGGGAGCTGTTTTTT; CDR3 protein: CASSQSLNTGELFF
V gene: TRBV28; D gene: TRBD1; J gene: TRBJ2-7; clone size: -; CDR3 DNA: TGTGCCAGCAGTTCCATAAATGGACAGGGGGCTTTCGGCGAGCAGTACTTC; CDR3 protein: CASSSINGQGAFGEQYF
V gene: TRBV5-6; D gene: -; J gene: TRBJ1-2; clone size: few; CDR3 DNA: TGTGCCAGCAGCTTGAACCCCGGGACTTACTATGGCTACACCTTC; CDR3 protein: CASSLNPGTYYGYTF
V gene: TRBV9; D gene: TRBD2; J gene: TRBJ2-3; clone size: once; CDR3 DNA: TGTGCCAGCAGCTGGAGCGGGAGCCCGGATACGCAGTATTTT; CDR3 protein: CASSWSGSPDTQYF
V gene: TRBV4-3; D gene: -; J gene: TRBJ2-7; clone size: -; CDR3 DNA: TGCGCCAGCAGCCACCCCGGGTCCCCAGGGAACTACGAGCAGTACTTC; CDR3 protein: CASSHPGSPGNYEQYF
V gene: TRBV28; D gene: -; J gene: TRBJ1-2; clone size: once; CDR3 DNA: TGTGCCACCGCCGGGGGGGTTGATGGCTACACCTTC; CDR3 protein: CATAGGVDGYTF
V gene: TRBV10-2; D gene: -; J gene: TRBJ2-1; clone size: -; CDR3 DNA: TGCGCCAGCAGTCACCGAGGGAGTAGGGACAATGAGCAGTTCTTC; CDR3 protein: CASSHRGSRDNEQFF
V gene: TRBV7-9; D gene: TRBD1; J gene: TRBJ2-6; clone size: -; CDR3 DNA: TGTGCCAGCAGCGTAGGGGGCTCGGGACAGGGCTCTGGGGCCAACGTCCTGACTTTC; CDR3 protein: CASSVGGSGQGSGANVLTF
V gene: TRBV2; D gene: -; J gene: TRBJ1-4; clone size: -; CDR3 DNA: TGTGCCAGCGGGAGGGAGGGGGAAAAACTGTTTTTT; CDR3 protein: CASGREGEKLFF
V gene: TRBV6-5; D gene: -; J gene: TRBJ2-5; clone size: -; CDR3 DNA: TGTGCCAGCAGTAGGGGGACACTTCAAGAGACCCAGTACTTC; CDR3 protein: CASSRGTLQETQYF
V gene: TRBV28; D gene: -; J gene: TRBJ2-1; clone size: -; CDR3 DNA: TGTGCCAGCAGCTTTAGCGGCTTCTACAATGAGCAGTTCTTC; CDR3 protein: CASSFSGFYNEQFF